These T cell receptor beta chains were read from a single sample in a study of cytomegalovirus exposure and HLA in healthy donors. Sequencing was performed with immunoSEQ multiplex PCR; in TCRdb, only in-frame clones are kept and a portion is missing. The table lists 160,000 or so clones, about 84% of them singletons. Sequenced input: PBMCs. These receptors were taken from a man between 50 and 59 years old in good health and CMV-seropositive. The CDR3 runs from the conserved cysteine through the conserved F or W. Fields, in order: D gene, V gene, CDR3 length, clone size, J gene, CDR3 DNA, CDR3 protein. A D gene is named only where the DNA matches it firmly. The size of a clone is reported for some rows only, either as once, few or many, or as a class for expanded clones.

d_gene: TRBD1
v_gene: TRBV28
len: 17
abundance: few
j_gene: TRBJ1-2
CDR3nt: TGTGCCAGCTCCCCTCCCAAGACAGGGGGCTTTCACTATGGCTACACCTTC
CDR3aa: CASSPPKTGGFHYGYTF

d_gene: .
v_gene: TRBV2
len: 12
abundance: .
j_gene: TRBJ2-5
CDR3nt: TGTGCCAGCACAGGGAACCAAGAGACCCAGTACTTC
CDR3aa: CASTGNQETQYF

d_gene: .
v_gene: TRBV28
len: 13
abundance: .
j_gene: TRBJ2-7
CDR3nt: TGTGCCAGCTGGGACACCAACTCCTACGAGCAGTACTTC
CDR3aa: CASWDTNSYEQYF

d_gene: .
v_gene: TRBV28
len: 14
abundance: .
j_gene: TRBJ1-5
CDR3nt: TGTGCCAGCACCCCGAGTACAGAGAGTCAGCCCCAGCATTTT
CDR3aa: CASTPSTESQPQHF

d_gene: TRBD1
v_gene: TRBV30
len: 13
abundance: .
j_gene: TRBJ1-1
CDR3nt: TGTGCCTGGCTGGGACAGGGGAACACTGAAGCTTTCTTT
CDR3aa: CAWLGQGNTEAFF

d_gene: TRBD1
v_gene: TRBV18
len: 16
abundance: .
j_gene: TRBJ2-5
CDR3nt: TGTGCCAGCTCACCGGGGACAGGGCAAGGAGAAGAGACCCAGTACTTC
CDR3aa: CASSPGTGQGEETQYF

d_gene: .
v_gene: TRBV29-1
len: 14
abundance: .
j_gene: TRBJ1-5
CDR3nt: TGCAGCGTTGCCCAAGGAGGGGGCAATCAGCCCCAGCATTTT
CDR3aa: CSVAQGGGNQPQHF

d_gene: TRBD1
v_gene: TRBV6-6
len: 12
abundance: once
j_gene: TRBJ1-1
CDR3nt: TGTGCCACCCGGGACAGGAACACTGAAGCTTTCTTT
CDR3aa: CATRDRNTEAFF

d_gene: .
v_gene: TRBV28
len: 14
abundance: .
j_gene: TRBJ1-5
CDR3nt: TGTGCCAGCCGGGGGTTAGAAAGCAATCAGCCCCAGCATTTT
CDR3aa: CASRGLESNQPQHF

d_gene: TRBD2
v_gene: TRBV5-1
len: 15
abundance: .
j_gene: TRBJ2-5
CDR3nt: TGCGCCAGCAGGCCTAGCGGGATCTTAGGGGAGACCCAGTACTTC
CDR3aa: CASRPSGILGETQYF

d_gene: TRBD2
v_gene: TRBV7-9
len: 14
abundance: .
j_gene: TRBJ2-7
CDR3nt: TGTGCCAGCACACTAGCGGGGGTCATGTACGAGCAGTACTTC
CDR3aa: CASTLAGVMYEQYF

d_gene: TRBD1
v_gene: TRBV30
len: 14
abundance: once
j_gene: TRBJ1-2
CDR3nt: TGTGCCTGGAGTGTTGGGGGGGACAGGGATGGCTACACCTTC
CDR3aa: CAWSVGGDRDGYTF

d_gene: .
v_gene: TRBV2
len: 15
abundance: few
j_gene: TRBJ2-2
CDR3nt: TGTGCCAGCAGTAGAGTCCCGGGACGGGAGCAGGAGCTGTTTTTT
CDR3aa: CASSRVPGREQELFF

d_gene: .
v_gene: TRBV7-6
len: 17
abundance: .
j_gene: TRBJ2-7
CDR3nt: TGTGCCAGCAGCCCACTGCCCCGTTTGGGCCCGGCCTACGAGCAGTACTTC
CDR3aa: CASSPLPRLGPAYEQYF

d_gene: TRBD2
v_gene: TRBV5-4
len: 15
abundance: .
j_gene: TRBJ2-3
CDR3nt: TGTGCCAGCAGCCTAGCGGGAGGATATGCAGATACGCAGTATTTT
CDR3aa: CASSLAGGYADTQYF

d_gene: .
v_gene: TRBV29-1
len: 12
abundance: .
j_gene: TRBJ1-5
CDR3nt: TGCAGCGTTCAACTGGGCAATCAGCCCCAGCATTTT
CDR3aa: CSVQLGNQPQHF

d_gene: TRBD2
v_gene: TRBV19
len: 14
abundance: .
j_gene: TRBJ2-2
CDR3nt: TGTGCCAGTAGTATCGGGGAGGGCACCGGGGAGCTGTTTTTT
CDR3aa: CASSIGEGTGELFF

d_gene: .
v_gene: TRBV2
len: 13
abundance: .
j_gene: TRBJ2-7
CDR3nt: TGTGCCAGCAGGTTCACAGGGTTGAGCGAGCAGTACTTC
CDR3aa: CASRFTGLSEQYF

d_gene: TRBD1
v_gene: TRBV6-1
len: 15
abundance: .
j_gene: TRBJ2-3
CDR3nt: TGTGCCAGCGGAGGTCAGGGGGCCGTCTGGGATACGCAGTATTTT
CDR3aa: CASGGQGAVWDTQYF

d_gene: .
v_gene: TRBV7-9
len: 12
abundance: .
j_gene: TRBJ1-6
CDR3nt: TGTGCCAGCAGCTTACCCGATTCACCCCTCCACTTT
CDR3aa: CASSLPDSPLHF

d_gene: TRBD2
v_gene: TRBV27
len: 15
abundance: .
j_gene: TRBJ2-2
CDR3nt: TGTGCCAGCAGTTCGTCTAGCGGGGGAAACGGGGAGCTGTTTTTT
CDR3aa: CASSSSSGGNGELFF

d_gene: .
v_gene: TRBV6-1
len: 16
abundance: .
j_gene: TRBJ2-3
CDR3nt: TGTGCCAGCAGTGAAGCGCCAACTAGCAGCACAGATACGCAGTATTTT
CDR3aa: CASSEAPTSSTDTQYF

d_gene: .
v_gene: TRBV28
len: 16
abundance: few
j_gene: TRBJ1-2
CDR3nt: TGTGCCAGCAGTTCCCCACGAGGCAGGGCCGACTATGGCTACACCTTC
CDR3aa: CASSSPRGRADYGYTF

d_gene: .
v_gene: TRBV27
len: 15
abundance: .
j_gene: TRBJ2-2
CDR3nt: TGTGCCAGCAGTTTACTGGCACGGAACACCGGGGAGCTGTTTTTT
CDR3aa: CASSLLARNTGELFF

d_gene: .
v_gene: TRBV19
len: 14
abundance: .
j_gene: TRBJ1-2
CDR3nt: TGTGCCAGTATCGGGAAGGCAGGTGGTTATGGCTACACCTTC
CDR3aa: CASIGKAGGYGYTF

d_gene: .
v_gene: TRBV2
len: 13
abundance: .
j_gene: TRBJ1-1
CDR3nt: TGTGCCAGCAGGACTGGGGGGGGCACTGAAGCTTTCTTT
CDR3aa: CASRTGGGTEAFF

d_gene: .
v_gene: TRBV10-2
len: 13
abundance: .
j_gene: TRBJ2-3
CDR3nt: TGCGCCACCACGAGAGGAGGCACAGATACGCAGTATTTT
CDR3aa: CATTRGGTDTQYF

d_gene: .
v_gene: TRBV7-8
len: 14
abundance: once
j_gene: TRBJ1-5
CDR3nt: TGTGCCAGCAGCCGAGGGAGCCCCTCTCAGCCCCAGCATTTT
CDR3aa: CASSRGSPSQPQHF

d_gene: TRBD1
v_gene: TRBV5-1
len: 14
abundance: .
j_gene: TRBJ1-4
CDR3nt: TGCGCCAGCAGCCCAGGGGGCCCTAATGAAAAACTGTTTTTT
CDR3aa: CASSPGGPNEKLFF

d_gene: .
v_gene: TRBV4-3
len: 15
abundance: .
j_gene: TRBJ2-2
CDR3nt: TGCGCCAGCAGCCAAGTGGGGAGTCGGACCGGGGAGCTGTTTTTT
CDR3aa: CASSQVGSRTGELFF

d_gene: .
v_gene: TRBV29-1
len: 13
abundance: once
j_gene: TRBJ2-2
CDR3nt: TGCAGCGGAAAGGCGGTTAACACCGGGGAGCTGTTTTTT
CDR3aa: CSGKAVNTGELFF

d_gene: .
v_gene: TRBV9
len: 14
abundance: .
j_gene: TRBJ2-3
CDR3nt: TGTGCCAGCAGCGCCTCGGACTATAAAGATACGCAGTATTTT
CDR3aa: CASSASDYKDTQYF

d_gene: .
v_gene: TRBV6-5
len: 13
abundance: few
j_gene: TRBJ1-5
CDR3nt: TGTGCCAGCAGCTCTAGTGAGGGAAGGCCCCAGCATTTT
CDR3aa: CASSSSEGRPQHF

d_gene: .
v_gene: TRBV30
len: 15
abundance: .
j_gene: TRBJ2-1
CDR3nt: TGTGCCTGGAGTACACTAGCACGCTGGGGAAATGAGCAGTTCTTC
CDR3aa: CAWSTLARWGNEQFF

d_gene: .
v_gene: TRBV10-3
len: 14
abundance: .
j_gene: TRBJ2-1
CDR3nt: TGTGCCATCAGTGAGTCGGCTCGCTACAATGAGCAGTTCTTC
CDR3aa: CAISESARYNEQFF

d_gene: .
v_gene: TRBV5-6
len: 12
abundance: once
j_gene: TRBJ1-2
CDR3nt: TGTGCCAGCAGCCGGGGGGACCACGGCGCGACCTTC
CDR3aa: CASSRGDHGATF

d_gene: .
v_gene: TRBV4-3
len: 22
abundance: .
j_gene: TRBJ2-1
CDR3nt: TGCGCCAGCAGCCAAGAGTTCTTAGCATCGCCAGCGGAGGAGGTCTCCTACAATGAGCAGTTCTTC
CDR3aa: CASSQEFLASPAEEVSYNEQFF

d_gene: TRBD2
v_gene: TRBV6-1
len: 16
abundance: once
j_gene: TRBJ2-1
CDR3nt: TGTGCCAGCAGTGAAGTAAGCGGGAGGGGCTTCAGTGAGCAGTTCTTC
CDR3aa: CASSEVSGRGFSEQFF

d_gene: .
v_gene: TRBV30
len: 15
abundance: .
j_gene: TRBJ2-1
CDR3nt: TGTGCCTGGAGTACAAAGCGGACCCTCTACAATGAGCAGTTCTTC
CDR3aa: CAWSTKRTLYNEQFF

d_gene: .
v_gene: TRBV7-9
len: 15
abundance: .
j_gene: TRBJ2-6
CDR3nt: TGTGCCAGCAGCTTAATGTACTCTGGGGCCAACGTCCTGACTTTC
CDR3aa: CASSLMYSGANVLTF

d_gene: .
v_gene: TRBV27
len: 16
abundance: .
j_gene: TRBJ1-2
CDR3nt: TGTGCCAGCAGTTTTGGTGGCAGGGCCTTAAACTATGGCTACACCTTC
CDR3aa: CASSFGGRALNYGYTF

d_gene: .
v_gene: TRBV5-1
len: 16
abundance: .
j_gene: TRBJ1-6
CDR3nt: TGCGCCAGCAGCTTGGGAGGTGGCTCCTATAATTCACCCCTCCACTTT
CDR3aa: CASSLGGGSYNSPLHF

d_gene: TRBD1
v_gene: TRBV5-1
len: 15
abundance: .
j_gene: TRBJ1-4
CDR3nt: TGCGCCAGTGGAGAATGGGGACAGGGTAATGAAAAACTGTTTTTT
CDR3aa: CASGEWGQGNEKLFF

d_gene: .
v_gene: TRBV6-1
len: 15
abundance: .
j_gene: TRBJ1-6
CDR3nt: TGTGCCAGCGAGAGAGGGATTTACGGCAATTCACCCCTCCACTTT
CDR3aa: CASERGIYGNSPLHF

d_gene: .
v_gene: TRBV5-1
len: 17
abundance: .
j_gene: TRBJ2-7
CDR3nt: TGCGCCAGCAGCTCGAGCCCGACAGGCACCTTCTCCTACGAGCAGTACTTC
CDR3aa: CASSSSPTGTFSYEQYF

d_gene: .
v_gene: TRBV27
len: 18
abundance: .
j_gene: TRBJ1-2
CDR3nt: TGTGCCAGCAGTCCATCGTCCCTAGTACAGGTCCGGGTTGGGGGCTACACCTTC
CDR3aa: CASSPSSLVQVRVGGYTF

d_gene: TRBD1
v_gene: TRBV6-6
len: 15
abundance: .
j_gene: TRBJ2-2
CDR3nt: TGTGCCAGCACCCTTGACAGGGTTGACACCGGGGAGCTGTTTTTT
CDR3aa: CASTLDRVDTGELFF

d_gene: .
v_gene: TRBV28
len: 16
abundance: once
j_gene: TRBJ1-5
CDR3nt: TGTGCCAGCAGTTTAAGAGCGGGGTATAGCAATCAGCCCCAGCATTTT
CDR3aa: CASSLRAGYSNQPQHF

d_gene: TRBD1
v_gene: TRBV27
len: 16
abundance: few
j_gene: TRBJ2-4
CDR3nt: TGTGCCAGCAGCCCCGGGACAGGAGAAACCAAAAACATTCAGTACTTC
CDR3aa: CASSPGTGETKNIQYF

d_gene: .
v_gene: TRBV10-2
len: 20
abundance: once
j_gene: TRBJ2-3
CDR3nt: TGCGCCAGCTTGGATTCCACCGCGTCGGATTGGGCAGGCCGCACAGATACGCAGTATTTT
CDR3aa: CASLDSTASDWAGRTDTQYF

d_gene: TRBD1
v_gene: TRBV5-1
len: 15
abundance: .
j_gene: TRBJ1-1
CDR3nt: TGCGCCAGCAGCTTGGAGGGACAGGAGAACACTGAAGCTTTCTTT
CDR3aa: CASSLEGQENTEAFF

d_gene: .
v_gene: TRBV5-4
len: 16
abundance: .
j_gene: TRBJ1-4
CDR3nt: TGTGCCAGCAGCCCGCGGGGCGGATCAACTAATGAAAAACTGTTTTTT
CDR3aa: CASSPRGGSTNEKLFF

d_gene: .
v_gene: TRBV5-1
len: 14
abundance: .
j_gene: TRBJ2-7
CDR3nt: TGCGCCAGCAGCTCGACAGGATTCACCTACGAGCAGTACTTC
CDR3aa: CASSSTGFTYEQYF